The rows below give T cell receptor beta chains drawn from one sample of a study of blood T cell repertoires in COVID-19. Some clones are missing from TCRdb's copy, which holds only in-frame ones; the method was immunoSEQ multiplex PCR. The sample comprises 270,000 or so clones, approximately 86% of which are singletons, and about 8.8% rests with the top ten. Sequences were obtained from peripheral blood. The receptors come from a man aged 35-49 years with active or convalescent COVID-19. Both conserved end residues are part of each CDR3. The D gene is left open where the match is weak. Clone size is given for some rows only: seen once, a few or many times, or a class if the clone is expanded.

clone_size	v_call	d_call	j_call	cdr3_aa	cdr3_nt
once	TRBV4-2	TRBD1	TRBJ2-3	CASSQESMGQGQNTQYF	TGTGCCAGCAGCCAAGAGAGTATGGGACAGGGGCAAAATACGCAGTATTTT
NA	TRBV5-1	TRBD2	TRBJ2-5	CASSPIAGGETQYF	TGCGCCAGCAGCCCTATAGCGGGAGGAGAGACCCAGTACTTC
NA	TRBV11-2	TRBD2	TRBJ2-3	CASSLAGGRTDTQYF	TGTGCCAGCAGCTTAGCCGGCGGGAGGACAGATACGCAGTATTTT
NA	TRBV19	TRBD2	TRBJ2-7	CASSSGSLHEQYF	TGTGCCAGTAGTAGCGGGAGTCTCCACGAGCAGTACTTC
NA	TRBV3-1/TRBV3-2	NA	TRBJ1-2	CASSTGVNYGYTF	TGTGCCAGCTCTACCGGTGTTAACTATGGCTACACCTTC
few	TRBV5-1	NA	TRBJ2-3	CASSQGGPTDTQYF	TGCGCCAGCAGCCAAGGAGGGCCGACAGATACGCAGTATTTT
NA	TRBV18	NA	TRBJ1-1	CASSPNFGTEAFF	TGTGCCAGCTCACCAAACTTCGGGACTGAAGCTTTCTTT
NA	TRBV4-1	TRBD2	TRBJ2-1	CASSQDSPLTSGSEDEQFF	TGCGCCAGCAGCCAAGATTCCCCCCTGACTAGCGGGAGCGAGGATGAGCAGTTCTTC
NA	TRBV11-2	NA	TRBJ2-7	CASSLTPRVAQYF	TGTGCCAGCAGCTTGACCCCTCGGGTGGCCCAGTACTTC
NA	TRBV29-1	NA	TRBJ1-5	CSVGIAGQPQHF	TGCAGCGTTGGGATCGCGGGTCAGCCCCAGCATTTT
once	TRBV6-5	NA	TRBJ1-1	CASSYSGQMNTEAFF	TGTGCCAGCAGTTACTCGGGCCAGATGAACACTGAAGCTTTCTTT
NA	TRBV5-4	NA	TRBJ1-6	CASKTSGGGDTSPLHF	TGTGCCAGCAAAACCTCGGGGGGGGGAGATACTTCACCCCTCCACTTT
NA	TRBV28	NA	TRBJ1-3	CASGTGSGNTIYF	TGTGCCAGCGGAACAGGGTCTGGAAACACCATATATTTT
NA	TRBV20-1	TRBD1	TRBJ2-7	CSASTGTGDHEQYF	TGCAGTGCTAGTACCGGGACAGGGGACCACGAGCAGTACTTC
NA	TRBV6-4	TRBD2	TRBJ2-1	CASSDSSGGESNEQFF	TGTGCCAGCAGTGACTCCTCGGGAGGGGAATCCAATGAGCAGTTCTTC
NA	TRBV5-4	TRBD2	TRBJ2-1	CASSLVGGSGNEQFF	TGTGCCAGCAGCTTGGTTGGCGGGAGTGGGAATGAGCAGTTCTTC
NA	TRBV6-5	TRBD2	TRBJ2-1	CATLGGGVNEQFF	TGTGCCACCCTCGGCGGGGGGGTCAATGAGCAGTTCTTC
NA	TRBV18	NA	TRBJ1-5	CASSPTQGHNQPQHF	TGTGCCAGCTCACCGACGCAGGGGCACAATCAGCCCCAGCATTTT
NA	TRBV7-2	TRBD1	TRBJ2-7	CASSLSHKTGVQYF	TGTGCCAGCAGTTTATCCCACAAAACAGGGGTGCAGTACTTC
NA	TRBV12-3/TRBV12-4	NA	TRBJ1-2	CASNLQGHHGYTF	TGTGCCAGTAACTTACAGGGTCACCATGGCTACACCTTC
NA	TRBV19	TRBD1	TRBJ1-2	CASSSGQGGGYTF	TGTGCCAGTAGTTCCGGACAGGGAGGCGGCTACACCTTC
once	TRBV19	NA	TRBJ1-6	CASSDLTAYSPLHF	TGTGCCAGTAGCGACCTGACAGCTTATTCACCCCTCCACTTT
NA	TRBV28	NA	TRBJ1-1	CASSRLTGPNTEAFF	TGTGCCAGCAGTCGCCTGACTGGTCCGAACACTGAAGCTTTCTTT
once	TRBV7-8	TRBD1	TRBJ1-2	CASSPVPQGVNYGYTF	TGTGCCAGCAGCCCAGTACCACAGGGGGTTAACTATGGCTACACCTTC
NA	TRBV2	NA	TRBJ2-7	CASRQGGYEQYF	TGTGCCAGCAGACAGGGCGGCTACGAGCAGTACTTC
NA	TRBV30	TRBD1	TRBJ2-7	CASTGTGGAVSYEQYF	TGTGCCTCCACCGGGACAGGGGGCGCAGTCTCCTACGAGCAGTACTTC
NA	TRBV28	NA	TRBJ2-7	CASGRDYEQYF	TGTGCCAGCGGGCGGGACTACGAGCAGTACTTC
few	TRBV29-1	TRBD2	TRBJ2-3	CSVGLAGGYGTDTQYF	TGCAGCGTTGGGCTAGCGGGGGGCTATGGCACAGATACGCAGTATTTT
NA	TRBV15	TRBD1	TRBJ1-3	CATSTDRGYGNTIYF	TGTGCCACCAGCACGGACAGGGGATATGGAAACACCATATATTTT
NA	TRBV9	TRBD2	TRBJ2-1	CASSVVIAGANEQFF	TGTGCCAGCAGCGTAGTGATAGCGGGAGCCAATGAGCAGTTCTTC
NA	TRBV30	NA	TRBJ2-7	CAWSLVYEQYF	TGTGCCTGGAGTCTTGTCTACGAGCAGTACTTC
NA	TRBV12-5	TRBD2	TRBJ2-1	CASGSGTSDYLSSYNEQFF	TGTGCTAGTGGTTCTGGGACTAGCGACTACCTCAGCTCCTACAATGAGCAGTTCTTC
NA	TRBV5-1	NA	TRBJ2-7	CASSRSQGIGEQYF	TGCGCCAGCAGCCGCTCTCAGGGAATAGGGGAGCAGTACTTC
many	TRBV5-6	NA	TRBJ2-7	CASSTTGTSYEQYF	TGTGCCAGCAGCACGACAGGAACCTCCTACGAGCAGTACTTC
NA	TRBV11-3	NA	TRBJ1-1	CASSQRDSGSRAFF	TGTGCCAGCAGCCAGAGGGACTCCGGGTCGAGGGCTTTCTTT